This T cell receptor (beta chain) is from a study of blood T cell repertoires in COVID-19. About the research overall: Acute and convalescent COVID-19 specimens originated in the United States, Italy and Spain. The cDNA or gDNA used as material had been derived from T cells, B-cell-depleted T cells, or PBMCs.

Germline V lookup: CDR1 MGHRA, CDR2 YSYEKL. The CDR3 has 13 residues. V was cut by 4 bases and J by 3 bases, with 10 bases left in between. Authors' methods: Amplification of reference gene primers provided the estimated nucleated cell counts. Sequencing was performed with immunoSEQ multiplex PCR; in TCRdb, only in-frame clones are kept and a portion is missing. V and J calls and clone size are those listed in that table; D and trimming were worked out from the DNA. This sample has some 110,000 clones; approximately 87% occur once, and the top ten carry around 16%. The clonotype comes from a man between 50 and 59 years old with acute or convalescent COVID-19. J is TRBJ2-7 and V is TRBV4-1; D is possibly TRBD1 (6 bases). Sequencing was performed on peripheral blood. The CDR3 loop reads CASSLGQYYEQYF. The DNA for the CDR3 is TGCGCCAGCAGCCTTGGACAGTACTACGAGCAGTACTTC.